This T cell receptor (beta chain) was identified in a study of cytomegalovirus exposure and HLA in healthy donors. CDR3 length: 18 residues. In the PCR, 60 Vbeta and 13 Jbeta primers were used. Sequencing was performed with immunoSEQ multiplex PCR; in TCRdb, only in-frame clones are kept and a portion is missing. The sample has some 150,000 clones, 82% seen once. The J gene is TRBJ1-5, the V gene TRBV21-1; TRBD1, as called in the table, went unchecked against the DNA. TRBV21-1 is recorded as a pseudogene. This clonotype was obtained from a woman in her forties or fifties in good health and CMV-seropositive. The source material was PBMCs. As DNA, the CDR3 is TGTGCCAGCAGCAAAGCTCCGGAGAGACAGATTAGCAATCAGCCCCAGCATTTT. This gives the protein CASSKAPERQISNQPQHF.